What follows are 12 T cell receptor beta chains derived from one specimen sequenced in a study of control samples from healthy donors and cancer patients. Profiled with immunoSEQ multiplex PCR; TCRdb holds only in-frame clones, not every one. This sample has a few hundred thousand clones, with 75% to 95% found just once. Sequencing used PBMCs. The receptors come from a man in his forties with head and neck cancer.

V and J are TRBV10-2 and TRBJ1-6; TRBD1 agrees at 8 bases. The CDR3 loop spans 15 amino acids. V gave up 5 bases and J gave up 5 bases; unmatched junction bases: 5. Germline CDR1 and CDR2: WSHSY and SAAADI. This CDR3 reads CASSYLDRDNSPLHF. As DNA, the CDR3 is TGCGCCAGCAGTTACTTGGACAGGGATAATTCACCCCTCCACTTT.

The CDR3: CATSRDPADRSYGYTF. CDR3 sequence (DNA): TGTGCCACCAGCAGAGATCCGGCTGACAGGTCCTATGGCTACACCTTC. The J gene is TRBJ1-2, the V gene TRBV15; weak D call: TRBD1 (6 bases). The CDR3 contains 16 residues. V lost 0 bases to trimming and J lost 4 bases, with 15 bases between them. The germline gives CDR1 LNHNV, CDR2 YYDKDF (reference sequence).

The V and J genes are TRBV9 and TRBJ2-7; a weak D match, TRBD1 (6 bases). The ends were cut back, 4 bases at V and 2 bases at J, with 13 bases in the middle. Germline V gene data show CDR1 as SGDLS and CDR2 as YYNGEE. The CDR3 contains 14 residues. Written as DNA, the CDR3 is TGTGCCAGCAGCCCTCCGGGACAAGCCTACGAGCAGTACTTC. It translates to CASSPPGQAYEQYF.

The chain uses TRBV5-5 and TRBJ2-1; D might be TRBD1 (6 bases). This CDR3 is built from 14 residues. The germline V gene encodes CDR1 SGHKS and CDR2 YYEKEE (reference sequence). V gave up 0 bases and J gave up 10 bases, with 14 bases separating them. This CDR3 reads CASSLGATGPEQFF. DNA of the CDR3: TGTGCCAGCAGCTTGGGGGCGACAGGTCCGGAGCAGTTCTTC.

The chain uses TRBV28 and TRBJ1-1, with 8 bases fitting TRBD1. The CDR3 loop spans 14 amino acids. CDR1 and CDR2 from the germline V gene are MDHEN and SYDVKM. The ends lost 9 bases at V and 8 bases at J; junction bases unmatched: 14. CDR3 DNA sequence: TGTGCCAGTATTTCCTCCCCGAGGGACAGGGAAGCTTTCTTT. This translates into CASISSPRDREAFF.

This chain joins TRBV30 and TRBJ2-7; D tentatively reads TRBD1 or TRBD2 (5 bases each). Germline loops: CDR1 GTSNPN, CDR2 SVGIG (reference sequence). The ends were cut back, 1 base at V and 5 bases at J, with 15 bases in the middle. The CDR3 runs to 14 residues. The CDR3 protein is CAWSGGTGYNEQYF. DNA of the CDR3: TGTGCCTGGAGTGGTGGGACGGGTTACAACGAGCAGTACTTC.

This clone was seen only once. The rearrangement joins TRBV15 to TRBJ1-1, with 8 bases fitting TRBD1. Germline CDR1 and CDR2: LNHNV and YYDKDF (reference sequence). CDR3 length: 14 residues. Trimming at V came to 3 bases and at J to 4 bases, leaving 4 bases not matched to a gene. The CDR3 DNA is TGTGCCACCAGCAGTACAGGGGGGGGCACTGAAGCTTTCTTT. It specifies CATSSTGGGTEAFF.

This clone was recorded only once. V gene TRBV10-2 combines with J gene TRBJ2-5; 12 bases map to TRBD2. The germline gives CDR1 WSHSY, CDR2 SAAADI. The CDR3 sequence is 19 residues long. V trimming: 3 bases; J trimming: 1 base; junction bases outside the gene matches: 12. CDR3 protein: CASSDSSSGRASRQETQYF. CDR3 in DNA: TGCGCCAGCAGTGACTCCTCTAGCGGGAGGGCCTCGCGCCAAGAGACCCAGTACTTC.

The rearrangement uses TRBV5-4 and TRBJ2-3; 8 bases line up with TRBD2. The length of the CDR3 is 14 residues. The germline V gene has CDR1 SGHNT and CDR2 YYREEE (reference sequence). With V trimmed by 6 bases and J by 2 bases, 5 bases remained unmatched. CDR3 coding DNA: TGTGCCAGCACCCCGGGGGGGTCCACAGATACGCAGTATTTT. Amino acids: CASTPGGSTDTQYF.

The V call is TRBV28, the J call TRBJ1-3; D may be TRBD1 (5 bases). Germline values: CDR1 MDHEN, CDR2 SYDVKM. CDR3 length equals 17 residues. The V and J ends lost 4 bases and 3 bases respectively, with 19 bases between them. The CDR3 sequence is CASSSFRGTALGNTIYF. CDR3 in DNA: TGTGCCAGCAGTTCCTTTCGCGGGACCGCACTTGGAAACACCATATATTTT.

J is TRBJ1-1 and V is TRBV18; D is undetermined. The CDR3 loop spans 15 amino acids. V lost 3 bases to trimming and J lost 2 bases, with 13 bases between them. Germline V gene lookup returns CDR1 KGHSH and CDR2 LQKENI. The CDR3 loop is CASSPNQQSNTEAFF. The CDR3 region has the DNA TGTGCCAGCTCACCCAATCAACAGAGCAACACTGAAGCTTTCTTT.

J is TRBJ1-1 and V is TRBV19, with unresolved D. CDR3 length: 14 amino acids. Deletions cut 4 bases from V and 0 bases from J, with 9 bases between. CDR1 LNHDA and CDR2 SQIVND come from the germline V gene (reference sequence). For the CDR3, the DNA is TGTGCCAGTAGTAACGGGGTAATGAACACTGAAGCTTTCTTT. Protein product: CASSNGVMNTEAFF.